This TCR beta chain appears in the sequencing data of a study of blood T cell repertoires in COVID-19. The wider study: COVID-19 samples from acute and convalescent phases originated in the United States, Italy and Spain. PBMCs, B-cell-depleted T cells, or T cells were the source of the cDNA or gDNA that made up the material.

In this sample, this clone turned up once. Germline V gives CDR1 SGHTA, CDR2 FQGNSA. The CDR3 extends over 15 amino acids. The trim removed 5 bases at V and 1 base at J, leaving 8 bases unmatched. Assay used: immunoSEQ multiplex PCR; TCRdb lists only in-frame clones, some missing. The table shows roughly 100,000 clones, with approximately 86% occurring only once. The specimen was peripheral blood. This chain uses TRBV7-2 with TRBJ2-7; 7 bases align to TRBD2. The sequence was obtained from a human donor in a cohort sampled during active COVID-19. The CDR3 nucleotides are TGTGCCAGCAGCCTCCCGGGACTACCTTCCTACGAGCAGTACTTC. This codes for CASSLPGLPSYEQYF.